This T cell receptor beta chain was recovered during a study of human T cells and chemical hapten exposure. Study-wide context: Largely, small differences in pooled library volume made per-sample TCR yields vary.

The CDR3 spans 17 residues. Trimming at V came to 4 bases and at J to 8 bases, leaving 12 bases not matched to a gene. The germline V gene encodes CDR1 SEHNR and CDR2 FQNEAQ (reference sequence). Described time point: patch test 3, about 24 weeks after DPC sensitization. Treatment denoted: therapeutic diphenylcyclopropenone sensitization with weekly scalp DPC. This clonotype has more than one count but fewer than ten. TCRdb ran MiXCR on the RACE reads and lists one entry per CDR3 protein. The sample carries approximately 160,000 distinct CDR3 sequences, 25% to 35% recorded once. The receptor was derived from a woman between 18 and 30 years old with alopecia areata. Some clones in this sample may be carry-over from other donors' samples. The sequencing used whole blood, collected in connection with sensitization to the hapten diphenylcyclopropenone (DPC). The chain carries TRBV7-9 and TRBJ2-1, with 12 bases identical to TRBD2. As DNA, the CDR3 is TGTGCCAGCAGCTCATCTTTAACTAGCGGGAGGTCAGATGAGCAGTTCTTC. It translates to CASSSSLTSGRSDEQFF.